Listed below are T cell receptor beta chains from one sample, sequenced in a study of regulatory T cells in long-lasting Graves disease. Each CDR3 protein is one row after TCRdb ran MiXCR on the multiplex PCR reads. The sample carries 500,000 or so distinct CDR3 sequences, roughly 16% recorded once. The sample also formed part of further work on T cells in Graves' hyperthyroidism and ophthalmopathy.

Sequenced material: peripheral blood mononuclear cells (PBMCs), taken at new diagnosis, from a patient treated with antithyroid drugs. These receptors were collected from a man aged 35 to 55 with Graves disease. The CDR3 runs from the conserved cysteine through the conserved F or W. Each record gives: clone size, CDR3 length, V gene, D gene, J gene, CDR3 protein, CDR3 DNA. D genes are given only for firm matches. Rows give clone size only sometimes, using once, few, many, or a class for an expanded clone.

>many|12|TRBV30|.|TRBJ2-1
CAWMGGWGEQFF
TGTGCCTGGATGGGCGGCTGGGGTGAGCAGTTCTTC
>many|15|TRBV11-2|TRBD1|TRBJ2-5
CASSLVGQPQETQYF
TGTGCCAGCAGCTTAGTGGGACAGCCACAAGAGACCCAGTACTTC
>few|16|TRBV7-3|TRBD1|TRBJ2-4
CASSFNGQGSKNIQYF
TGTGCCAGCAGCTTTAACGGACAGGGGTCCAAAAACATTCAGTACTTC
>many|12|TRBV20-1|.|TRBJ2-1
CSARGPAGEQFF
TGCAGTGCTAGAGGTCCAGCGGGTGAGCAGTTCTTC
>many|16|TRBV7-9|TRBD1|TRBJ1-1
CASSLRGVDRGVEAFF
TGTGCCAGCAGCTTAAGGGGAGTCGACAGGGGGGTCGAAGCTTTCTTT
>few|15|TRBV20-1|.|TRBJ1-2
CSARDRDNSNYGYTF
TGCAGTGCTAGAGATCGGGACAACTCTAACTATGGCTACACCTTC
>few|13|TRBV29-1|.|TRBJ1-3
CSVEYSGGNTIYF
TGCAGCGTTGAATATTCAGGCGGAAACACCATATATTTT
>.|15|TRBV5-1|TRBD1|TRBJ2-7
CASSLDGTVAYEQYF
TGCGCCAGCAGCTTGGATGGGACAGTTGCCTACGAGCAGTACTTC
>many|15|TRBV2|.|TRBJ2-1
CASSEATPVYNEQFF
TGTGCCAGCAGTGAAGCCACCCCGGTCTACAATGAGCAGTTCTTC
>many|15|TRBV7-9|.|TRBJ1-1
CASSSSGTANTEAFF
TGTGCCAGCAGCTCCTCCGGGACGGCAAACACTGAAGCTTTCTTT
>many|12|TRBV20-1|.|TRBJ2-3
CSATPSADTQYF
TGCAGTGCTACGCCTTCAGCAGATACGCAGTATTTT
>.|14|TRBV10-3|TRBD2|TRBJ2-5
CAISDRLAAETRYF
TGTGCCATCAGTGACCGACTAGCGGCAGAGACCCGGTACTTC
>.|15|TRBV14|.|TRBJ2-2
CASSQDEGVTGELFF
TGTGCCAGCAGCCAAGATGAGGGAGTAACCGGGGAGCTGTTCTTT
>.|15|TRBV9|.|TRBJ2-5
CASSEGIAGPETQYF
TGTGCCAGCAGCGAGGGGATAGCTGGACCGGAGACCCAGTACTTC
>.|13|TRBV5-1|.|TRBJ1-2
CASSLEGDYGYTF
TGCGCCAGCAGCTTGGAGGGGGACTATGGCTACACCTTC
>few|19|TRBV19|.|TRBJ1-5
CASSHFTPGVRVSNQPQHF
TGTGCCAGTAGTCATTTCACCCCAGGGGTTCGGGTCAGCAATCAGCCCCAGCATTTT
>.|16|TRBV5-1|TRBD1|TRBJ2-2
CASSFLTGGQARGLFF
TGCGCCAGCAGCTTCCTGACAGGGGGCCAGGCACGGGGGCTGTTTTTT